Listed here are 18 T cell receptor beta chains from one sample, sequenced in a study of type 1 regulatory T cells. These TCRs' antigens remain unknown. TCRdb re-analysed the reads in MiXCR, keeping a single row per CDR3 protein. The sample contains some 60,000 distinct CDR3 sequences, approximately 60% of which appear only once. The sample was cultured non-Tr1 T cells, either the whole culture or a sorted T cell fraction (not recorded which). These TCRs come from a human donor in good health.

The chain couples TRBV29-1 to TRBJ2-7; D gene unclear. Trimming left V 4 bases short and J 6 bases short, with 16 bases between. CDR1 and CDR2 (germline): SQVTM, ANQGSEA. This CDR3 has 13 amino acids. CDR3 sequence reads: CSVVVTPNGEQYF. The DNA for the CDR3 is TGCAGCGTTGTTGTGACCCCGAATGGCGAGCAGTACTTC.

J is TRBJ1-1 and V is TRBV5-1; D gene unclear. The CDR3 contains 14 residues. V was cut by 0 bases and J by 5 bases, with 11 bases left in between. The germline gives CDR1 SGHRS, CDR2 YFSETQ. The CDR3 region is CASSLVGKGTEAFF. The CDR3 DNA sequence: TGCGCCAGCAGCTTGGTAGGGAAAGGGACTGAAGCTTTCTTT.

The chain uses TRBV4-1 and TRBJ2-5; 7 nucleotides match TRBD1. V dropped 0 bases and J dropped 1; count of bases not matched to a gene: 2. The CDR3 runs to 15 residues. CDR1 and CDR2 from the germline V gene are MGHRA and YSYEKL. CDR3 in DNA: TGCGCCAGCAGCCAAGATGACAGGGTCCAAGAGACCCAGTACTTC. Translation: CASSQDDRVQETQYF.

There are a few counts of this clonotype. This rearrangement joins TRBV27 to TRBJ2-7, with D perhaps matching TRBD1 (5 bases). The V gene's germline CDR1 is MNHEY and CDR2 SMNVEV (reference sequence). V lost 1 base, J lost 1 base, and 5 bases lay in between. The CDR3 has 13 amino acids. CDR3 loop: CASSLYRSYEQYF. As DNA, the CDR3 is TGTGCCAGCAGTTTATACAGGTCCTACGAGCAGTACTTC.

The CDR3 protein is CASSRLRGGETQYF. The CDR3 nucleotides are TGTGCCAGCAGTCGGCTGCGAGGTGGAGAGACCCAGTACTTC. The chain carries TRBV6-6 and TRBJ2-5; D ambiguous. Germline CDR1 and CDR2: MNHNY and SVGAGI (reference sequence). The CDR3 loop spans 14 amino acids. V dropped 5 bases and J dropped 4 bases, with 14 bases sitting between them.

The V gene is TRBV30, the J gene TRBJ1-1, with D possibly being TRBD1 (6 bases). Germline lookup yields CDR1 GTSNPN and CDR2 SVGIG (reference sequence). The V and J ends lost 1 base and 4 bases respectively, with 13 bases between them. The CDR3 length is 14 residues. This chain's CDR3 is CAWSGQEARTEAFF. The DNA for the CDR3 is TGTGCCTGGAGTGGACAGGAGGCACGCACTGAAGCTTTCTTT.

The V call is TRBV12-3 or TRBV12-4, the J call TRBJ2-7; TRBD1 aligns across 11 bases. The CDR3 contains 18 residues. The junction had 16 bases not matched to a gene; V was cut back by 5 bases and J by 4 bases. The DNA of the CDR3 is TGTGCCAGCAGTGGTTTACCCGGGACAGGGGGTCCGAGATACGAGCAGTACTTC. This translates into CASSGLPGTGGPRYEQYF.

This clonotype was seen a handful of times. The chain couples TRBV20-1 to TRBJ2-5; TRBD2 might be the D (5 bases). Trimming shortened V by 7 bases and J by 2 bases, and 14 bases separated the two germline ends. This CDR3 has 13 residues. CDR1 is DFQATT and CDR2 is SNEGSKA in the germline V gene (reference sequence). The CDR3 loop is CSGFSDLQETQYF. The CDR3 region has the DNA TGCAGTGGGTTCTCGGACTTACAAGAGACCCAGTACTTC.

CDR3 sequence: CASSPTGASYNEQFF. The CDR3 DNA follows: TGTGCCAGCAGCCCAACAGGAGCCTCCTACAATGAGCAGTTCTTC. This chain joins TRBV6-6 and TRBJ2-1, with a weak D call TRBD1 (5 bases). The CDR3 covers 15 residues. The germline CDR1 and CDR2 sequences are MNHNY and SVGAGI (reference sequence). Trimming took off 6 bases at V and 0 bases at J, with 12 bases between the two ends.

Here the CDR3 DNA reads TGCAGTGCTAGACAGGTCATGAGATTTGAGCAGTTCTTC. Residues: CSARQVMRFEQFF. The chain carries TRBV20-1 and TRBJ2-1, with D uncertain. CDR3 length: 13 residues. Per the germline V gene, CDR1 is DFQATT and CDR2 is SNEGSKA (reference sequence). The V end was cut by 2 bases, the J end by 9 bases, with 14 bases between.

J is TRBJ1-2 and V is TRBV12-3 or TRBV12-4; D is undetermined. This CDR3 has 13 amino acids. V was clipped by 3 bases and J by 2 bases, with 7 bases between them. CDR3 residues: CASSFQRNYGYTF. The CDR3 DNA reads TGTGCCAGCAGTTTCCAGAGAAACTATGGCTACACCTTC.

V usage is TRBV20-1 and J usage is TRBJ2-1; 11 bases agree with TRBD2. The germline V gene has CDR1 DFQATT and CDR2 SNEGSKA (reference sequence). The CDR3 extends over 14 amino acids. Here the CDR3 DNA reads TGCAGCGGTAGCGGGAGGGGTTCCTACAATGAGCAGTTCTTC. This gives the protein CSGSGRGSYNEQFF.

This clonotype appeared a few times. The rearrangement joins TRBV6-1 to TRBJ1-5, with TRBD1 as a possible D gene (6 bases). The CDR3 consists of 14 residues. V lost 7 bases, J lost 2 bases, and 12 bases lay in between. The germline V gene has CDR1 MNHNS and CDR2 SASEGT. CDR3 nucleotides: TGTGCCAGCATTGGACAGTGGGGCAATCAGCCCCAGCATTTT. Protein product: CASIGQWGNQPQHF.

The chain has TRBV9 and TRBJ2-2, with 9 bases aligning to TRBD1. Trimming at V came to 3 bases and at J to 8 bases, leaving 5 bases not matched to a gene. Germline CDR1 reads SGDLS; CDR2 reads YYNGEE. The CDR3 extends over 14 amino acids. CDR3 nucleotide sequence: TGTGCCAGCAGCGCCCGGACAGGGGTTGGGGAGCTGTTTTTT. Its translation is CASSARTGVGELFF.

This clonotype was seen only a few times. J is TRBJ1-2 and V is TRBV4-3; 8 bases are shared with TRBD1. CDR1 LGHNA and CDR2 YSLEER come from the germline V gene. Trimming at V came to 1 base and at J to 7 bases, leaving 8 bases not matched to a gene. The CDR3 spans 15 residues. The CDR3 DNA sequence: TGCGCCAGCAGCCAAGTCCGGGCAGGGGGCTCTGGCTACACCTTC. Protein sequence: CASSQVRAGGSGYTF.

CDR3 loop: CASSRAGRSMNTEAFF. The CDR3, as DNA: TGTGCCAGCAGCCGAGCAGGGAGATCGATGAACACTGAAGCTTTCTTT. J is TRBJ1-1 and V is TRBV21-1; the tabulated D call, TRBD1, remains unverified against the DNA. TRBV21-1 counts as a pseudogene. The CDR3 covers 16 residues.

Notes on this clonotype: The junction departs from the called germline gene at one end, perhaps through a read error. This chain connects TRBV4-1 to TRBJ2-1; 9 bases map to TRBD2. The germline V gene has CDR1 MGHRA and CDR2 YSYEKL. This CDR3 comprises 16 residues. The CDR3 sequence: CASSQGRLAGRNEQFF. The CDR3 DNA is TGCGCCAGCAGCCAAGGCCGGCTAGCGGGAAGGAATGAACAGTTCTTC.

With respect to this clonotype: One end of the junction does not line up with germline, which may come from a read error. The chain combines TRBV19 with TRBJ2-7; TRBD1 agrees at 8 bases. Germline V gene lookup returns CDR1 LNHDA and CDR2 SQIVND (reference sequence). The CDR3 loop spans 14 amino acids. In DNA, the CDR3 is TGTGTCAGTAGTATGGGACAGGTTTCGTACGAGCAGTACTTC. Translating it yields CVSSMGQVSYEQYF.